This T cell receptor beta chain came from a study of cytomegalovirus exposure and HLA in healthy donors. In the PCR, 60 Vbeta and 13 Jbeta primers were used. Here immunoSEQ multiplex PCR was the method, and the copy in TCRdb shows in-frame clones only, minus some. The repertoire has about 160,000 clones, 75% to 80% of them found once; the top ten carry over 0.95%. As for this clone: Other DNA sequences in this specimen translate into the identical CDR3.

The CDR3 has 15 residues. Germline CDR1 and CDR2: SGHDT and YYEEEE. V was clipped by 7 bases and J by 2 bases, with 19 bases between them. The chain carries TRBV5-6 and TRBJ2-7; D unclear. Source material: PBMCs. This clonotype was obtained from a woman between 45 and 65 years old in good health and CMV-seropositive. The CDR3 region is CASVPAGSGAYEQYF. In DNA, the CDR3 is TGTGCCAGCGTCCCGGCCGGGTCCGGAGCCTACGAGCAGTACTTC.